The next 31 T cell receptor beta chains were all read from a single sample in a study of T cells after yellow fever vaccination. In TCRdb, the 5' RACE reads were re-called with MiXCR into one record per CDR3 protein. This table holds some 110,000 distinct CDR3 sequences, 7.2% found once. The starting material was CD4+ T cells sorted from PBMCs, obtained roughly 46 days after the first yellow fever vaccination. These receptors all come from a man younger than 35 who received the YFV17D yellow fever vaccine.

The sample holds many counts of this clonotype. The J gene is TRBJ1-3, the V gene TRBV5-1; D is unresolved. The CDR3 is made up of 15 amino acids. V was shortened by 2 bases and J by 3 bases, with 12 bases between the two germline ends. Germline lookup yields CDR1 SGHRS and CDR2 YFSETQ. CDR3 in DNA: TGCGCCAGCAGCTTTGGGTTCGGGCTTGGAAACACCATATATTTT. Translating gives CASSFGFGLGNTIYF.

This clonotype occurred many times. The DNA of the CDR3 is TGTGCCAGCAGGCCGGGACAGGGGTTCGGTGAGCAGTTCTTC. It encodes CASRPGQGFGEQFF. The chain recombines TRBV12-3 or TRBV12-4 with TRBJ2-1; TRBD1 agrees at 10 bases. V gave up 6 bases and J gave up 9 bases; unmatched junction bases: 8. CDR3 size: 14 residues.

The chain links TRBV5-5 to TRBJ2-7, with unresolved D. Germline-derived CDR1 and CDR2 are SGHKS and YYEKEE (reference sequence). This CDR3 has 12 residues. The ends were cut back, 4 bases at V and 3 bases at J, with 8 bases in the middle. The CDR3 DNA reads as TGTGCCAGCAGCCTAAACAGCTACGAGCAGTACTTC. It is translated as CASSLNSYEQYF.

This clonotype has a count of ten or more. V gene TRBV12-3 or TRBV12-4 combines with J gene TRBJ1-1; D gene ambiguous. This CDR3 has 14 residues. V lost 6 bases, J lost 4 bases, and 15 bases lay in between. The CDR3 bases are TGTGCCAGCAGGATAGTGGGGTCGAGCACTGAAGCTTTCTTT. Amino acid sequence: CASRIVGSSTEAFF.

This clonotype has at least ten counts. The chain uses TRBV20-1 and TRBJ2-4; D not resolved. Germline V gene data show CDR1 as DFQATT and CDR2 as SNEGSKA (reference sequence). V lost 6 bases and J 5 bases, leaving 14 bases between the germline ends. The CDR3 runs 13 residues. The CDR3 DNA is TGCAGTGCCCCTAACACTGGTCAAAACATTCAGTACTTC. It translates to CSAPNTGQNIQYF.

At least ten counts were recorded for this clonotype. The rearrangement joins TRBV7-2 to TRBJ2-5, with D maybe TRBD2 (5 bases). The CDR3 totals 16 residues. Per germline, CDR1 SGHTA and CDR2 FQGNSA. Trimming took off 4 bases at V and 0 bases at J, with 15 bases between the two ends. The CDR3: CASSSAWRSYQETQYF. The CDR3 coding sequence is TGTGCCAGCAGCTCAGCGTGGAGGTCGTACCAAGAGACCCAGTACTTC.

This clonotype was counted ten times or more. V usage is TRBV20-1 and J usage is TRBJ1-4, with D possibly matching TRBD1 (6 bases). Germline V gives CDR1 DFQATT, CDR2 SNEGSKA (reference sequence). Trimming pared 6 bases from V and 6 bases from J, leaving 17 bases between. CDR3 length: 14 residues. In DNA, the CDR3 is TGCAGTGCCGGGGGGGGCGGGTTCGATGAAAAACTGTTTTTT. As protein: CSAGGGGFDEKLFF.

This clonotype has ten or more counts. The chain uses TRBV6-5 and TRBJ2-3, with 13 nucleotides matching TRBD2. From germline, CDR1 is MNHEY and CDR2 SVGAGI. The CDR3 has 16 residues. V lost 0 bases, J lost 3 bases, and 0 bases stayed unmatched. CDR3 in DNA: TGTGCCAGCAGTTACTCGGGACTAGCGGGGACAGATACGCAGTATTTT. Translating it yields CASSYSGLAGTDTQYF.

This clonotype was observed a few times. The chain couples TRBV5-1 to TRBJ2-7; weak D call: TRBD2 (6 bases). Trimming stripped 4 bases from V and 3 bases from J, with 17 bases between. Per the germline V gene, CDR1 is SGHRS and CDR2 is YFSETQ. This CDR3 contains 15 residues. The CDR3 reads CASSPGAGSSYEQYF. The CDR3, as DNA: TGCGCCAGCAGCCCCGGAGCGGGTTCAAGCTACGAGCAGTACTTC.

The chain links TRBV7-9 to TRBJ1-1; 8 nucleotides match TRBD1. The CDR3 has 15 amino acids. V lost 5 bases, J lost 3 bases, and 8 bases stayed unmatched. Germline V gene data show CDR1 as SEHNR and CDR2 as FQNEAQ (reference sequence). The CDR3 sequence: CASSPYQDRDTEAFF. CDR3 nucleotides: TGTGCCAGCAGCCCTTACCAGGACAGGGACACTGAAGCTTTCTTT.

The table lists this clonotype with many counts. The gene calls are TRBV4-1 and TRBJ1-1; D call uncertain. V gave up 0 bases and J gave up 4 bases, with 15 bases separating them. CDR1 and CDR2 from the germline V gene are MGHRA and YSYEKL. This CDR3 region has 16 residues. The CDR3 DNA reads as TGCGCCAGCAGCCAAGAGGGCCGGGGTGGGAGCACTGAAGCTTTCTTT. The encoded protein is CASSQEGRGGSTEAFF.

This clonotype has a count of ten or more. The chain is built from TRBV7-2 and TRBJ2-7; the match to TRBD1 covers 7 bases. V was pared by 2 bases and J by 2 bases, with 6 bases of the junction left unmatched. Germline assignment: CDR1 SGHTA and CDR2 FQGNSA. The CDR3 is made up of 15 amino acids. CDR3 amino acids: CASSLTSGQTYEQYF. The CDR3 nucleotides read TGTGCCAGCAGCTTAACTTCGGGACAGACCTACGAGCAGTACTTC.

This clonotype was counted only a few times. This sequence joins TRBV5-4 and TRBJ2-5, with D possibly matching TRBD2 (6 bases). CDR1 is SGHNT, CDR2 YYREEE, per germline (reference sequence). The CDR3 has 13 residues. Trimming left V 7 bases short and J 4 bases short, with 14 bases between. CDR3 region: CASGSGSGETQYF. The DNA of the CDR3 is TGTGCCAGCGGCAGCGGGTCTGGAGAGACCCAGTACTTC.

The table lists this clonotype with many counts. The chain is built from TRBV6-5 and TRBJ2-7, with D unclear. Germline V lookup: CDR1 MNHEY, CDR2 SVGAGI. With 0 bases removed from V and 2 bases from J, the gap between germline ends came to 8 bases. This CDR3 has 14 amino acids. The CDR3 nucleotides are TGTGCCAGCAGTTACTCCGGTCGACCCTACGAGCAGTACGTC. Translation gives CASSYSGRPYEQYV.

The sample holds a few counts of this clonotype. This may be a read error: a much more frequent sequence differs by one nucleotide. The chain uses TRBV20-1 and TRBJ2-4; 8 nucleotides line up with TRBD2. The CDR3 sequence is 19 residues long. Per germline, CDR1 DFQATT and CDR2 SNEGSKA (reference sequence). In DNA, the CDR3 is TGCTGTGCTAGAGTCCGCGGGGGGCAAGCCCATCTAGCCAAAAACATTCAGTACTTC. Protein sequence: CCARVRGGQAHLAKNIQYF.

This clonotype was seen ten or more times. The CDR3 reads CASSSWTGAGETQYF. The CDR3 nucleotides read TGTGCCAGCAGCTCCTGGACAGGGGCCGGAGAGACCCAGTACTTC. The chain links TRBV7-8 to TRBJ2-5, with 9 nucleotides matching TRBD1. Germline CDR1 and CDR2: SGHVS and FQNEAQ. The CDR3 covers 15 residues. V lost 4 bases to trimming and J lost 4 bases; unmatched junction nucleotides: 7.

This clonotype was seen many times. This chain links TRBV7-2 with TRBJ2-1; D is unresolved. Germline lookup yields CDR1 SGHTA and CDR2 FQGNSA. The CDR3 has 14 amino acids. With 0 bases removed from V and 7 bases from J, the gap between germline ends came to 10 bases. The CDR3, as DNA: TGTGCCAGCAGCTTAGCGCATGGACCGAATGAGCAGTTCTTC. Encoded protein: CASSLAHGPNEQFF. Full variable domain (outside the CDR3, taken from reference TRBV7-2 and TRBJ2-1): GAGVSQSPSNKVTEKGKDVELRCDPISGHTALYWYRQSLGQGLEFLIYFQGNSAPDKSGLPSDRFSAERTGGSVSTLTIQRTQQEDSAVYLCASSLAHGPNEQFFGPGTRLTVL.

The chain carries TRBV5-1 and TRBJ2-1, with TRBD1 matching over 8 bases. Losses at the gene ends were 4 bases for V and 4 bases for J; bases not matched to a gene: 10. The CDR3 covers 16 residues. CDR1 and CDR2 from the germline V gene are SGHRS and YFSETQ. The CDR3 loop reads CASSVPGGLGYNEQFF. The CDR3 nucleotides are TGCGCCAGCAGCGTCCCAGGGGGCTTAGGGTACAATGAGCAGTTCTTC.

This clonotype was detected many times. The chain recombines TRBV5-1 with TRBJ2-1; TRBD1 might be the D (5 bases). In germline, CDR1 is SGHRS, CDR2 YFSETQ. The V gene lost 0 bases and the J gene lost 9 bases, with 16 bases spanning the gap. The CDR3 has 15 amino acids. The CDR3 bases are TGCGCCAGCAGCTTGGAGTTCTCAGGGTTCGGTGAGCAGTTCTTC. Its protein is CASSLEFSGFGEQFF.

The table lists this clonotype with many counts. CDR3: CASRRAGVTGELFF. The CDR3 bases are TGTGCCAGCAGACGAGCGGGGGTTACCGGGGAGCTGTTTTTT. The chain combines TRBV6-2 or TRBV6-3 with TRBJ2-2; 8 nucleotides align to TRBD2. Germline V gene lookup returns CDR1 MNHEY and CDR2 SVGEGT. This CDR3 has 14 residues. The V gene end was trimmed by 6 bases and the J gene end by 5 bases; junction bases not matched to a gene: 5.

In its sample, this clonotype was seen many times. The genes are TRBV5-6 and TRBJ1-1; TRBD1 might be the D (5 bases). Germline CDR1 SGHDT, CDR2 YYEEEE. V was cut by 6 bases and J by 5 bases, with 17 bases left in between. CDR3 size: 14 residues. CDR3: CASTTPDRETEAFF. DNA of the CDR3: TGTGCCAGCACAACCCCCGACAGAGAAACTGAAGCTTTCTTT.

J is TRBJ2-6 and V is TRBV7-8; 9 nucleotides align to TRBD2. V lost 7 bases to trimming and J lost 0 bases; unmatched junction nucleotides: 7. The CDR3 sequence is 17 residues long. Looked up from germline, CDR1 is SGHVS and CDR2 is FQNEAQ. The CDR3 DNA follows: TGTGCCAGCAATAGACTAGCGGCTAACTCTGGGGCCAACGTCCTGACTTTC. This codes for CASNRLAANSGANVLTF. Combining the CDR3 with reference TRBV7-8 and TRBJ2-6 gives the whole variable domain GAGVSQSPRYKVAKRGQDVALRCDPISGHVSLFWYQQALGQGPEFLTYFQNEAQLDKSGLPSDRFFAERPEGSVSTLKIQRTQQEDSAVYLCASNRLAANSGANVLTFGAGSRLTVL.

Ten or more counts support this clonotype. The chain couples TRBV6-2 or TRBV6-3 to TRBJ2-7; no clear D gene. The V and J ends lost 6 bases and 3 bases respectively, with 18 bases between them. Germline lookup yields CDR1 MNHEY and CDR2 SVGEGT. This CDR3 contains 15 residues. The CDR3 sequence is CASSPDLGRYYEQYF. CDR3 nucleotide sequence: TGTGCCAGCAGCCCCGATTTGGGCAGGTACTACGAGCAGTACTTC.

In this sample, this clonotype turned up many times. This chain uses TRBV7-2 with TRBJ2-1, with 11 bases lining up with TRBD2. The CDR3 has 15 residues. Germline CDR1 is SGHTA and CDR2 is FQGNSA. With 1 base clipped from V and 9 bases from J, the junction kept 5 bases outside the gene matches. CDR3 DNA: TGTGCCAGCAGCTTAGTAGCGGGGGGGTATGGTGAGCAGTTCTTC. It translates to CASSLVAGGYGEQFF. The variable domain in full, completed from reference TRBV7-2 and TRBJ2-1, reads GAGVSQSPSNKVTEKGKDVELRCDPISGHTALYWYRQSLGQGLEFLIYFQGNSAPDKSGLPSDRFSAERTGGSVSTLTIQRTQQEDSAVYLCASSLVAGGYGEQFFGPGTRLTVL.

This clonotype was counted ten times or more. In DNA, the CDR3 is TGTGCCAGCAGCTTGCGCCGGCAGGGTGGACAGCCCCAGCATTTT. Its protein is CASSLRRQGGQPQHF. The gene calls are TRBV5-6 and TRBJ1-5; TRBD1 is a possible D gene (5 bases). Trimming shortened V by 1 base and J by 7 bases, and 15 bases separated the two germline ends. This CDR3 is 15 amino acids long. The germline V gene encodes CDR1 SGHDT and CDR2 YYEEEE.

This clonotype occurred many times. The rearrangement links TRBV12-3 or TRBV12-4 to TRBJ2-1; D is possibly TRBD2 (7 bases). Between the trimmed V and J ends, which lost 7 bases and 7 bases, there was a span of 26 bases. The CDR3 is made up of 17 amino acids. The chain's CDR3 is CASTSTVAGGAGNEQFF. CDR3 DNA sequence: TGTGCCAGCACCAGCACCGTAGCTGGGGGGGCCGGGAATGAGCAGTTCTTC.

This clonotype was counted between two and nine times. DNA of the CDR3: TGTGCCAGCCGGGGGTCAGGAGCGAACACCGGGGAGCTGTTTTTT. It specifies CASRGSGANTGELFF. The chain couples TRBV12-3 or TRBV12-4 to TRBJ2-2; D is possibly TRBD2 (6 bases). The CDR3 runs 15 residues. V gave up 8 bases and J gave up 0 bases, with 13 bases separating them.

Many counts were recorded for this clonotype. The V gene is TRBV5-1, the J gene TRBJ2-7; D gene unclear. V dropped 1 base and J dropped 0 bases, with 8 bases sitting between them. This CDR3 is 14 amino acids long. Germline V gene sequence: CDR1 SGHRS, CDR2 YFSETQ. DNA of the CDR3: TGCGCCAGCAGCTTGCAGCTGGCCTCCTACGAGCAGTACTTC. This encodes CASSLQLASYEQYF.

In its sample, this clonotype was seen a few times. As DNA, the CDR3 is TGTGCCAGCAGCCAATTTCAGACGGGAAACACCATATATTTT. Translating gives CASSQFQTGNTIYF. V is TRBV4-2 and J is TRBJ1-3; no definite D call. CDR1 and CDR2 from the germline V gene are LGHNA and YNFKEQ. With 2 bases removed from V and 4 bases from J, the gap between germline ends came to 9 bases. This CDR3 region has 14 residues.

This clonotype was picked up many times. CDR3 sequence: CASSRDSQETQYF. The CDR3, as DNA: TGTGCCAGTTCCCGGGACAGCCAAGAGACCCAGTACTTC. The chain is built from TRBV18 and TRBJ2-5; 7 bases are a match to TRBD1. With 9 bases clipped from V and 1 base from J, the junction kept 5 bases outside the gene matches. From germline, CDR1 is KGHSH and CDR2 LQKENI. This CDR3 region has 13 residues.

This clonotype was counted many times. V gene TRBV2 combines with J gene TRBJ2-5, with 8 bases fitting TRBD2. Germline V gene lookup returns CDR1 SNHLY and CDR2 FYNNEI. V was clipped by 7 bases and J by 5 bases; unmatched bases: 12. CDR3 length: 15 amino acids. CDR3: CASILARGVVETQYF. The DNA of the CDR3 is TGTGCCAGCATCTTGGCGCGGGGGGTCGTGGAGACCCAGTACTTC. The variable domain in full, completed from reference TRBV2 and TRBJ2-5, reads EPEVTQTPSHQVTQMGQEVILRCVPISNHLYFYWYRQILGQKVEFLVSFYNNEISEKSEIFDDQFSVERPDGSNFTLKIRSTKLEDSAMYFCASILARGVVETQYFGPGTRLLVL.